The TCR beta chain described here comes from a study of blood T cells in healthy people across ages. General study findings and limits: Per million T cells, TCR beta diversity dropped about linearly as age rose. It was not possible, with unsorted PBMCs, to conclusively compare naive and antigen-experienced cells.

With a J-beta primer mix and a sample-barcoded 5' primer, a second PCR ran about 7 to 11 cycles. The template-switch adaptor was a 5' adaptor with 12 random nucleotides. It tagged each cDNA molecule. Per-sample output comprised a minimum of 2.5 million paired-end reads containing CDR3. A single record per CDR3 protein comes from TCRdb applying MiXCR to the 5' RACE reads. This repertoire shows 850,000 to 950,000 distinct CDR3 sequences, 25% to 35% found once; its top ten account for roughly 17%. Note on this clonotype: Its specificity is unknown.

Germline CDR1 and CDR2: MGHRA and YSYEKL. The CDR3 is made up of 14 amino acids. The receptor was isolated from a woman of 80 years or more in good health. Sequencing was carried out using blood. The chain links TRBV4-1 to TRBJ2-7; D is ambiguous. The J call may be mistaken, given a closer DNA end match to TRBJ2-5. In nucleotides, the CDR3 is TGCGCCAGCAGCCAACGAACGTTCCAAGAGACCCAGTACTTC. Protein: CASSQRTFQETQYF.